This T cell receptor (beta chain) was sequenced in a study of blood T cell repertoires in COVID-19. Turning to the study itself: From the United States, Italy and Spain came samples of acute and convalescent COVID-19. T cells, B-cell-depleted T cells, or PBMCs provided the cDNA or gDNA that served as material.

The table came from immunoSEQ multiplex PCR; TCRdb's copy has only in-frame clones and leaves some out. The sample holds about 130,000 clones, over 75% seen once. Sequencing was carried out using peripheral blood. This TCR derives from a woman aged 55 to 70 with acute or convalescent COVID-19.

The CDR3 protein is CASSPFARTNEAFF. CDR3 in DNA: TGTGCCAGCAGCCCGTTCGCTCGGACAAATGAAGCTTTCTTT. The V call is TRBV7-2, the J call TRBJ1-1; D perhaps matches TRBD1 (5 bases). V shed 5 bases and J shed 7 bases, with 17 bases lying between them. This CDR3 comprises 14 residues. CDR1 and CDR2 (germline): SGHTA, FQGNSA.